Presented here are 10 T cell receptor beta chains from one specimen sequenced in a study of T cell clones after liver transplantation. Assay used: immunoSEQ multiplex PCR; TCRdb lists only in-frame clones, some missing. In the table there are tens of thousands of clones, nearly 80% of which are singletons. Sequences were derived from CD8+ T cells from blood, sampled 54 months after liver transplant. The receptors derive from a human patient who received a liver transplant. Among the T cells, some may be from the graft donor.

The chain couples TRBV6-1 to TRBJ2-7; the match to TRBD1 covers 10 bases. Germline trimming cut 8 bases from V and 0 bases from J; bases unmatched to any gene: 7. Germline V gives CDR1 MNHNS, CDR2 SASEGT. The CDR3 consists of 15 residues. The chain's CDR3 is CASALGQGGSYEQYF. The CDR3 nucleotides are TGTGCCAGCGCCCTCGGACAGGGGGGCTCCTACGAGCAGTACTTC.

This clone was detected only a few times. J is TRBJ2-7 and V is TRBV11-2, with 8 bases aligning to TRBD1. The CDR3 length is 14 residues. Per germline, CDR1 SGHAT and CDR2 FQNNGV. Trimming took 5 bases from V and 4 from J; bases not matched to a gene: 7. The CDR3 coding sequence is TGTGCCAGCAGCACCGGGACAGGCGGGTACGAGCAGTACTTC. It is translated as CASSTGTGGYEQYF.

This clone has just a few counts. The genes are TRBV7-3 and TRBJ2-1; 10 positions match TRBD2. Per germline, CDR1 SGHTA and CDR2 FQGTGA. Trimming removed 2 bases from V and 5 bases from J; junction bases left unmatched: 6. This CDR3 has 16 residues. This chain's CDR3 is CASSLEAGGLNNEQFF. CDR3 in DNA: TGTGCCAGCAGCTTAGAAGCGGGGGGGCTGAACAATGAGCAGTTCTTC.

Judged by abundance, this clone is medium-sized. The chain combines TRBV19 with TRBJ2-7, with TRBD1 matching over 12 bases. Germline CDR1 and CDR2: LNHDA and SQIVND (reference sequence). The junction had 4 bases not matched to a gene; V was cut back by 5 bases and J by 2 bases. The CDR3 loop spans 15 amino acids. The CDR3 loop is CASSPGTGGAYEQYF. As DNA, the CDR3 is TGTGCCAGTAGTCCTGGGACAGGGGGCGCCTACGAGCAGTACTTC.

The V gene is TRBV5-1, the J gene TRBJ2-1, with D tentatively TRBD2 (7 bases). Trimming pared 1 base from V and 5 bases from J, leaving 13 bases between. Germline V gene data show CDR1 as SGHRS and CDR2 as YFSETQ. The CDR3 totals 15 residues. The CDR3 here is CASSLSTGRDNEQFF. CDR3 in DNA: TGCGCCAGCAGCTTGAGCACAGGGAGGGACAATGAGCAGTTCTTC.

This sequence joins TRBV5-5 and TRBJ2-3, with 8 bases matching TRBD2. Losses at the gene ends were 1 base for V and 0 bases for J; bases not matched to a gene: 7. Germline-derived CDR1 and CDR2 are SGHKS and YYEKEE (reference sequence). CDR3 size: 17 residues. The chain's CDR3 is CASSLLPAGDSTDTQYF. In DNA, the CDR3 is TGTGCCAGCAGCTTGCTCCCAGCGGGGGATAGCACAGATACGCAGTATTTT.

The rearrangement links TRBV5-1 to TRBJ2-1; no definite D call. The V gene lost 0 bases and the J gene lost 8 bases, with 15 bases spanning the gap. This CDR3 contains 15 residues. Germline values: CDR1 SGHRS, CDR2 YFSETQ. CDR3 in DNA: TGCGCCAGCAGCTTGGGTACAGCTAGGTACGATGAGCAGTTCTTC. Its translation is CASSLGTARYDEQFF.

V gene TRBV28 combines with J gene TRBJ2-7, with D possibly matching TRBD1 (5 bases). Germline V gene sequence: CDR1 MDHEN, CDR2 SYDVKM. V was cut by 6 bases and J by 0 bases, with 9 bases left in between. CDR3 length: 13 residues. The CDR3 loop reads CASSSRVSYEQYF. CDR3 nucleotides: TGTGCCAGCAGCAGCAGGGTCTCCTACGAGCAGTACTTC.

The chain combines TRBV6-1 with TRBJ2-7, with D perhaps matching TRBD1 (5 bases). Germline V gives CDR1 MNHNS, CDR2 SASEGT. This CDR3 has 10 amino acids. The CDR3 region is CASGANEQYF. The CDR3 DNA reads TGTGCTAGTGGGGCAAACGAGCAGTACTTC.

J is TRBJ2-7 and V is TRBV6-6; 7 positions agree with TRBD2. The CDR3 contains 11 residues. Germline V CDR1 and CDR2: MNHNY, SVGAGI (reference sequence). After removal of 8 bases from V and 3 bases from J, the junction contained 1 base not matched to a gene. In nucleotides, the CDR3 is TGTGCCAGCGGGGGGGGCTACGAGCAGTACTTC. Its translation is CASGGGYEQYF.